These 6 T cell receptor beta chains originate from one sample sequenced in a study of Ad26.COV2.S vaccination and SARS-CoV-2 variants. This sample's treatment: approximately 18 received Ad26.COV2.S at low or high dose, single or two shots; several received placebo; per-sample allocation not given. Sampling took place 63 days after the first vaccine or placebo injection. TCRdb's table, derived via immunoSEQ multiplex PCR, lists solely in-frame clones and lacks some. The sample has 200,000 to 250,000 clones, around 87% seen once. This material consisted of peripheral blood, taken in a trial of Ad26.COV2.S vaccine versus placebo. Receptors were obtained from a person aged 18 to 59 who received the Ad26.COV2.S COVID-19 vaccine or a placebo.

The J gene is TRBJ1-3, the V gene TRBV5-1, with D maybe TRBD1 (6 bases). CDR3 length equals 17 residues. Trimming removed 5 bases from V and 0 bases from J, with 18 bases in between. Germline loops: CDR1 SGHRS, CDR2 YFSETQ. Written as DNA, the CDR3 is TGCGCCAGCAGTCCCGGGGGCACGATGAACTCTGGAAACACCATATATTTT. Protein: CASSPGGTMNSGNTIYF.

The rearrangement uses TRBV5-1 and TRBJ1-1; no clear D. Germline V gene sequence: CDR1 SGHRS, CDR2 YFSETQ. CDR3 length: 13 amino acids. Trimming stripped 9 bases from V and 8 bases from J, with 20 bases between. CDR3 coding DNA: TGCGCCACTTCAAGGACCCAAACGGAGGAAGCTTTCTTT. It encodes CATSRTQTEEAFF.

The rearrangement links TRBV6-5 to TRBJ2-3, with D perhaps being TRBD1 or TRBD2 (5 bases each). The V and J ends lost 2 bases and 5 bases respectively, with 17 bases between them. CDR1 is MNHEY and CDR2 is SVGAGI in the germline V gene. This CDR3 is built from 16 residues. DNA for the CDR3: TGTGCCAGCAGTTACCCCCCCGAGGGGCAGAAAGATACGCAGTATTTT. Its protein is CASSYPPEGQKDTQYF.

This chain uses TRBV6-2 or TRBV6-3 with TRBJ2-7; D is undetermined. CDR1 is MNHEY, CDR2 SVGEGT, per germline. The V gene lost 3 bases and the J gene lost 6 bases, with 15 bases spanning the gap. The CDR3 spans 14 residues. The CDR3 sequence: CASSYLWGSGEQYF. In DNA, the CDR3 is TGTGCCAGCAGTTATCTGTGGGGTAGTGGCGAGCAGTACTTC.

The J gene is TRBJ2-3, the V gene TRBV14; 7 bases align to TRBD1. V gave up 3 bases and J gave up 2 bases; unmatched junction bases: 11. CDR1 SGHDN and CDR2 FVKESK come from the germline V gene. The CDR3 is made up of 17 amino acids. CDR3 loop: CASSQKDRVKNTDTQYF. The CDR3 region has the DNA TGTGCCAGCAGCCAGAAAGACAGGGTGAAAAACACAGATACGCAGTATTTT.

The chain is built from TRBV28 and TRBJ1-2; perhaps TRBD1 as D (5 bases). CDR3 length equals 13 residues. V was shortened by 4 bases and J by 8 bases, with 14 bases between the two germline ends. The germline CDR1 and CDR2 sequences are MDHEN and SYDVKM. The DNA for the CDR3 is TGTGCCAGCAGTTCCCCAGGGTCAGGGGGCTACACCTTC. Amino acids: CASSSPGSGGYTF.